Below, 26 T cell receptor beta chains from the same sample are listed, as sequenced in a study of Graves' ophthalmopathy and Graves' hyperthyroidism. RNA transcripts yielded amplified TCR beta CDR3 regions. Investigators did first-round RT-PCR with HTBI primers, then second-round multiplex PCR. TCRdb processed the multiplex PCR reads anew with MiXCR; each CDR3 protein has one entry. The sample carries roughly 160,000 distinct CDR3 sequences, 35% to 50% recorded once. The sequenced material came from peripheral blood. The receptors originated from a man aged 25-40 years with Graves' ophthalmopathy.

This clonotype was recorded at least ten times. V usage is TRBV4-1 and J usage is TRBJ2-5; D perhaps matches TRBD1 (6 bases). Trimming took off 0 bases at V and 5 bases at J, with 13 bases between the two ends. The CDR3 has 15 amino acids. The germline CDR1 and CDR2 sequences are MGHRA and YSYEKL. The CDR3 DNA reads TGCGCCAGCAGCCAAGACAGGGGTATTTTGGAGACCCAGTACTTC. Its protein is CASSQDRGILETQYF.

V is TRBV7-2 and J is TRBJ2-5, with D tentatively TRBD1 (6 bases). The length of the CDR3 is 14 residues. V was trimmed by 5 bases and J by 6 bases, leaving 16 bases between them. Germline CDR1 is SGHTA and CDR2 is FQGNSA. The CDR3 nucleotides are TGTGCCAGCAGCGGCGGACAGAGGGGGAAGACCCAGTACTTC. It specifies CASSGGQRGKTQYF.

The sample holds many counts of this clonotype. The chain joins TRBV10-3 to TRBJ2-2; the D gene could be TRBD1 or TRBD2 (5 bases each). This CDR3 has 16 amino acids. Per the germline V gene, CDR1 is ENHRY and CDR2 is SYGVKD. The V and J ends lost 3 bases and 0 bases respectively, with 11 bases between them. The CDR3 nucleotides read TGTGCCATCAGTGACCGGGACCTAACGAACACCGGGGAGCTGTTTTTT. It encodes CAISDRDLTNTGELFF.

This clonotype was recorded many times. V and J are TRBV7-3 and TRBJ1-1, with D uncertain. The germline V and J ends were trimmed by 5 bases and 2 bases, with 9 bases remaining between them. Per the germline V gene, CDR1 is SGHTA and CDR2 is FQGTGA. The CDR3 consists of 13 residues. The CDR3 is CASSIDVNTEAFF. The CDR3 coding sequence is TGTGCCAGCAGCATCGACGTTAACACTGAAGCTTTCTTT.

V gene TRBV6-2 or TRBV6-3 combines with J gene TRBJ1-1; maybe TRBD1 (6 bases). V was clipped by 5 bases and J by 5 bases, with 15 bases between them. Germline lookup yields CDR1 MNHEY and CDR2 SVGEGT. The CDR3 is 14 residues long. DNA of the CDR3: TGTGCCAGCAGTAACAGGGACGTGAGAACTGAAGCTTTCTTT. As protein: CASSNRDVRTEAFF.

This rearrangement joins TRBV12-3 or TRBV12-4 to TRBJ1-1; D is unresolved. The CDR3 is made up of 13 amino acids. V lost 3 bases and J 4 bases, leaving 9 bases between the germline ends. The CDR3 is CASSLSASTEAFF. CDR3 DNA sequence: TGTGCCAGCAGTTTGTCAGCCAGCACTGAAGCTTTCTTT.

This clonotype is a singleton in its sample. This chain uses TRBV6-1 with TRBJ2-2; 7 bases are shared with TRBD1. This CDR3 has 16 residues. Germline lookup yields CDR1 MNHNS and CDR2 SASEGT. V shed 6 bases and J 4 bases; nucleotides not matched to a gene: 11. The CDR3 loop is CASSNRGMFGTGELFF. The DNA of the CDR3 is TGTGCCAGCAGCAACAGGGGAATGTTCGGCACCGGGGAGCTGTTTTTT.

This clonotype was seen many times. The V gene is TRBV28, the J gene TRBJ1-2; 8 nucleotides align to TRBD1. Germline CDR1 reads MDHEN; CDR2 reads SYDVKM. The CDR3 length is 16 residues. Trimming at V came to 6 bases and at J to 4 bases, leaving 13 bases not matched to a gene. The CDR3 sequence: CASSPPATGGTYGYTF. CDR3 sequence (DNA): TGTGCCAGCAGCCCCCCAGCAACAGGGGGGACCTATGGCTACACCTTC.

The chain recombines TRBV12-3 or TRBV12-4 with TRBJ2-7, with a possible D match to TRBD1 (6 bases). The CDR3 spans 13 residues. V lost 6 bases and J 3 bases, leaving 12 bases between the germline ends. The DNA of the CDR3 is TGTGCCAGCAGGGTTGGGGACAACTACGAGCAGTACTTC. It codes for CASRVGDNYEQYF.

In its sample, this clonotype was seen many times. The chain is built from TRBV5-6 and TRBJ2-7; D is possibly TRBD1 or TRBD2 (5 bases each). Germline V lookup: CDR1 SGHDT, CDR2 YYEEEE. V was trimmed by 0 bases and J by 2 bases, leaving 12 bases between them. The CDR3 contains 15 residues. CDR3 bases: TGTGCCAGCAGCTTGGCCGGGACCTACCCCTACGAGCAGTACTTC. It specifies CASSLAGTYPYEQYF.

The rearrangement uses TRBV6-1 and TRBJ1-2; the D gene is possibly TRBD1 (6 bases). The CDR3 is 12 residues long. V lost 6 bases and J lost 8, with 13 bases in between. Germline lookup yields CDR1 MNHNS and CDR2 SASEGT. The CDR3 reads CASSTTGVGYTF. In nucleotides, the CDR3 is TGTGCCAGCAGCACGACAGGAGTCGGCTACACCTTC.

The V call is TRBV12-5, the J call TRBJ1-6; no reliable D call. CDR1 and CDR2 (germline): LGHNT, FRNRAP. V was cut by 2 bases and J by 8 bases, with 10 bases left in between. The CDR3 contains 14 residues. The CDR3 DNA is TGTGCTAGTGGTTTGTACGGAGCGGATTCACCCCTCCACTTT. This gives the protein CASGLYGADSPLHF.

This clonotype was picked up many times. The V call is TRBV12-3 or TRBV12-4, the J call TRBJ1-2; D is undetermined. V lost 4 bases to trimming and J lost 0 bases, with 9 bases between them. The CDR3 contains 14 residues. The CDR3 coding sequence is TGTGCCAGCAGTTACCCAGTCGCTAACTATGGCTACACCTTC. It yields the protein CASSYPVANYGYTF.

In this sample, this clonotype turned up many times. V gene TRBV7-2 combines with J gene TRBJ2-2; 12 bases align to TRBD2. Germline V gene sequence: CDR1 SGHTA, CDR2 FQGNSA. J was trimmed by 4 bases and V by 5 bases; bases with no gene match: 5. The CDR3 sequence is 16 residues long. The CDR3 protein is CASSHTSGRTTGELFF. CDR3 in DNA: TGTGCCAGCAGCCACACTAGCGGGAGGACCACCGGGGAGCTGTTTTTT.

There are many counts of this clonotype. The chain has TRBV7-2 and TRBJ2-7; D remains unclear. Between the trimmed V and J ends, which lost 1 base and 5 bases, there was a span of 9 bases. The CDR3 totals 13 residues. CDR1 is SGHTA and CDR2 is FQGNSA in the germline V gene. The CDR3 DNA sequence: TGTGCCAGCAGCTTAGACATGACGCACGAGCAGTACTTC. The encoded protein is CASSLDMTHEQYF.

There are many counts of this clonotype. The CDR3 is CASSVDYLPYEQYF. As DNA, the CDR3 is TGTGCCAGCAGCGTCGACTACCTTCCCTACGAGCAGTACTTC. The rearrangement uses TRBV7-2 and TRBJ2-7; D is perhaps TRBD2 (5 bases). Trimming pared 5 bases from V and 2 bases from J, leaving 13 bases between. Germline lookup yields CDR1 SGHTA and CDR2 FQGNSA. The CDR3 spans 14 residues.

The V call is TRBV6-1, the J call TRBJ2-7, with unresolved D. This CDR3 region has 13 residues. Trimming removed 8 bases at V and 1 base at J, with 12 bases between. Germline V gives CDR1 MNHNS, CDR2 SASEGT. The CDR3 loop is CASRGPFSYEQYF. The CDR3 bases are TGTGCCAGCCGCGGCCCATTTTCCTACGAGCAGTACTTC.

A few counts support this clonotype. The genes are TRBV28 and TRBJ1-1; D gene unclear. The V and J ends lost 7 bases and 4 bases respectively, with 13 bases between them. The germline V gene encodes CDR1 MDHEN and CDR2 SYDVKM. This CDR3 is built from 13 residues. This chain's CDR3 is CASMVNMGTEAFF. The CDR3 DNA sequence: TGTGCCAGCATGGTGAATATGGGCACTGAAGCTTTCTTT.

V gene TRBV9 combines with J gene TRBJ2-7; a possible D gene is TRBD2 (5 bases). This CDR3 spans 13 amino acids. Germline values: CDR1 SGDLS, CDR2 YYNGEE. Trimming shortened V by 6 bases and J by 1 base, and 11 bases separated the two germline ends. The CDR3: CASNRGGSYEQYF. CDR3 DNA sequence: TGTGCCAGCAACCGCGGAGGATCCTACGAGCAGTACTTC.

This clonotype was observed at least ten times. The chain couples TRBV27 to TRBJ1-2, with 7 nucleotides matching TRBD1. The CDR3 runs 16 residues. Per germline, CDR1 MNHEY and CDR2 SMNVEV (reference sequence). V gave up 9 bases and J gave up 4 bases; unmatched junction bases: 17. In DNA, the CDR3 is TGTGCCAGTCCTCCTACCCACAGGGGTCGATCCTATGGCTACACCTTC. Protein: CASPPTHRGRSYGYTF.

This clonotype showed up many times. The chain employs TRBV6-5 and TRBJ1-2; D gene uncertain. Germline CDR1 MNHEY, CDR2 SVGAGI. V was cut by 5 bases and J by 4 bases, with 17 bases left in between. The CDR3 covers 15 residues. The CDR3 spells CASSRSVEGRYGYTF. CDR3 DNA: TGTGCCAGCAGTCGTTCGGTGGAGGGCCGCTATGGCTACACCTTC.

The CDR3 sequence is CATSRGGGESSSPLHF. For the CDR3, the DNA is TGTGCCACCAGCAGAGGAGGGGGGGAGAGTAGCTCACCCCTCCACTTT. J is TRBJ1-6 and V is TRBV15; D is possibly TRBD1 (6 bases). Germline CDR1 reads LNHNV; CDR2 reads YYDKDF (reference sequence). The CDR3 sequence is 16 residues long. V was clipped by 1 base and J by 10 bases, with 17 bases between them.

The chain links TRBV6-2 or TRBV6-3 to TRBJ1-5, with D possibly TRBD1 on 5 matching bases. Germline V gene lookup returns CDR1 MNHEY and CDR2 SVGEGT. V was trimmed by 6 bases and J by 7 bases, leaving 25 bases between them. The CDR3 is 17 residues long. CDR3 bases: TGTGCCAGCAGCATGCGGGAAACGGGACGGGGGGTCCAGCCCCAGCATTTT. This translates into CASSMRETGRGVQPQHF.

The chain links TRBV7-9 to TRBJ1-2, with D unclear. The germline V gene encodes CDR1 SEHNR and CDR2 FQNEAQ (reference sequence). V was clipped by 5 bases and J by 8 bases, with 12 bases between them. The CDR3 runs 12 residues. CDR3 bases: TGTGCCAGCAGCCGCGGGCTGCTGGGCTACACCTTC. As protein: CASSRGLLGYTF. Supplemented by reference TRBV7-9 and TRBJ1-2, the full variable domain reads DTGVSQNPRHKITKRGQNVTFRCDPISEHNRLYWYRQTLGQGPEFLTYFQNEAQLEKSRLLSDRFSAERPKGSFSTLEIQRTEQGDSAMYLCASSRGLLGYTFGSGTRLTVV.

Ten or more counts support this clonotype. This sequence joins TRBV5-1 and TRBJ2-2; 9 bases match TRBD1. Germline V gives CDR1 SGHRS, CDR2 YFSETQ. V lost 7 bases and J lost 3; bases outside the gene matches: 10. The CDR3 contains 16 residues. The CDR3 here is CASGQDRGSYTGELFF. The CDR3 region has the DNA TGCGCCAGCGGTCAGGACAGGGGTTCGTACACCGGGGAGCTGTTTTTT.

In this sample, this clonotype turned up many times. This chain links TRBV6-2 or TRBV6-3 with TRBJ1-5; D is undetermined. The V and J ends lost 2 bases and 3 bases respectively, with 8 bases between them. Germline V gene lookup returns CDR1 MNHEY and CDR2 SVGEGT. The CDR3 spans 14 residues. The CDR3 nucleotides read TGTGCCAGCAGTTACGGTCAGCCCAATCAGCCCCAGCATTTT. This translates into CASSYGQPNQPQHF.